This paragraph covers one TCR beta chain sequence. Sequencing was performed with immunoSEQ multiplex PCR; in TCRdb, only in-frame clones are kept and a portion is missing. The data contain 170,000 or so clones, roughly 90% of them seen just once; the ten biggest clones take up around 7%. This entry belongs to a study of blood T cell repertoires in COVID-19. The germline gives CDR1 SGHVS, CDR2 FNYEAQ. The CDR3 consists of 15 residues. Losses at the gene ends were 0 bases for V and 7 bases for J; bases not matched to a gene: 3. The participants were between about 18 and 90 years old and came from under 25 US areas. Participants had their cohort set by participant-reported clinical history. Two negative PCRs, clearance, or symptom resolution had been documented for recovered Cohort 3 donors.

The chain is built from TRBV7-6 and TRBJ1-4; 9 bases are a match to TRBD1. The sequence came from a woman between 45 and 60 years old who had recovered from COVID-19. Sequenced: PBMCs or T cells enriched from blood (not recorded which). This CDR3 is CASSLAGTGSEKLFF. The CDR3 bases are TGTGCCAGCAGCTTAGCAGGGACAGGGAGTGAAAAACTGTTTTTT.